The 7 T cell receptor beta chains below come from one sample, sequenced in a study of shared clonotypes between healthy human individuals. The assay was immunoSEQ multiplex PCR, and TCRdb's table has in-frame clones only and misses some. The data contain 1 million to 1.2 million clones, approximately 77% of them singletons. Sequenced: memory CD4+ T cells from PBMCs. Subset meaning: CD45RA-negative fraction. These receptors all stem from a man between 18 and 29 years old in good health. Some clones in this sample may be carry-over from other donors' samples.

The chain carries TRBV11-3 and TRBJ2-5; 8 nucleotides align to TRBD2. The germline gives CDR1 SGHNT, CDR2 YENEEA. The CDR3 covers 15 residues. V shed 5 bases and J 5 bases; nucleotides not matched to a gene: 10. CDR3 DNA: TGTGCCAGCAGCCAGACCGGGAGGGGTCTGGAGACCCAGTACTTC. Its translation: CASSQTGRGLETQYF.

The chain combines TRBV19 with TRBJ1-2; D remains unclear. Trimming stripped 6 bases from V and 2 bases from J, with 7 bases between. The CDR3 length is 12 residues. Per germline, CDR1 LNHDA and CDR2 SQIVND (reference sequence). DNA of the CDR3: TGTGCCAGTAGGCGGGAAAACTATGGCTACACCTTC. Amino acid sequence: CASRRENYGYTF.

In this sample, this clone turned up a few times. The chain employs TRBV2 and TRBJ2-5, with TRBD2 matching over 9 bases. Losses at the gene ends were 3 bases for V and 5 bases for J; bases not matched to a gene: 1. CDR1 and CDR2 (germline): SNHLY, FYNNEI. This CDR3 is built from 13 residues. The CDR3 loop reads CASSDTSGETQYF. DNA for the CDR3: TGTGCCAGCAGTGACACTAGCGGGGAGACCCAGTACTTC.

In regard to this clone: The sample holds other DNA sequences that translate to the same CDR3. The chain uses TRBV18 and TRBJ1-1; TRBD1 might be the D (5 bases). Germline-derived CDR1 and CDR2 are KGHSH and LQKENI. This CDR3 has 13 residues. Trimming took off 6 bases at V and 1 base at J, with 9 bases between the two ends. CDR3 nucleotide sequence: TGTGCCAGCTCCCAACAGGCGAACACTGAAGCTTTCTTT. It encodes CASSQQANTEAFF.

The genes are TRBV4-3 and TRBJ2-5, with unresolved D. Germline lookup yields CDR1 LGHNA and CDR2 YSLEER. The CDR3 is 14 residues long. Trimming took off 0 bases at V and 1 base at J, with 6 bases between the two ends. CDR3 in amino acids: CASSQESTQETQYF. CDR3 coding DNA: TGCGCCAGCAGCCAAGAAAGCACCCAAGAGACCCAGTACTTC.

The rearrangement uses TRBV5-1 and TRBJ2-1; TRBD2 is a possible D gene (6 bases). This CDR3 has 16 residues. The V end was cut by 3 bases, the J end by 2 bases, with 15 bases between. Germline loops: CDR1 SGHRS, CDR2 YFSETQ. As DNA, the CDR3 is TGCGCCAGCAGCTCAGTCGGGCGGGACCCCTACAATGAGCAGTTCTTC. It encodes CASSSVGRDPYNEQFF.

The genes are TRBV7-2 and TRBJ2-7, with 7 bases aligning to TRBD1. V gave up 3 bases and J gave up 4 bases; unmatched junction bases: 18. The CDR3 is 18 residues long. Germline CDR1 reads SGHTA; CDR2 reads FQGNSA. The CDR3 loop is CASSLPGTAYSSSYEQYF. The CDR3 DNA is TGTGCCAGCAGCTTGCCAGGGACAGCTTATTCCTCTTCTTACGAGCAGTACTTC.